This T cell receptor (beta chain) was documented in a study of blood T cells in healthy people across ages. Study-wide results and limits: While age rose, TCR beta diversity per million T cells dropped in a roughly linear way.

There are 16 residues in the CDR3. Per germline, CDR1 LGHDT and CDR2 YNNKEL (reference sequence). This clonotype was counted a few times. Its cognate antigen is unknown. A read error may account for a junction end that differs from germline. A second about 7 to 12 cycle PCR used barcoded and J-beta primers. A single record per CDR3 protein comes from TCRdb applying MiXCR to the 5' RACE reads. The sample lists about 930,000 distinct CDR3 sequences, roughly 28% occurring once. Each donor had about 9.6 milliliters of peripheral blood drawn. These same records also appear under a second study, on T cells of mothers and their children.

This TCR came from a woman aged 40 to 50 in good health. Source material: blood. The V call is TRBV3-1, the J call TRBJ1-1; 12 bases fit TRBD1. The DNA of the CDR3 is TGCGCCAGCAGCCCTAGGGACAGGGGGCCGAGGACTGAAGCTTTCTTT. Protein: CASSPRDRGPRTEAFF. Combining the CDR3 with reference TRBV3-1 and TRBJ1-1 gives the whole variable domain DTAVSQTPKYLVTQMGNDKSIKCEQNLGHDTMYWYKQDSKKFLKIMFSYNNKELIINETVPNRFSPKSPDKAHLNLHINSLELGDSAVYFCASSPRDRGPRTEAFFGQGTRLTVV.